Only a few counts were recorded for the clone carrying this TCR beta chain. This record comes from a study of identical twins. TCRdb re-called the 5' RACE reads with MiXCR, one entry per CDR3 protein. The data contain some 1,600,000 distinct CDR3 sequences, about 32% of them singletons. This receptor was identified in a newborn girl in good health. The specimen was cord blood.

DNA of the CDR3: TGTGCCAGCAGTGAAACGCGATTTAAGGGTGGAGAGACCCAGTACTTC. Translated: CASSETRFKGGETQYF. The chain links TRBV2 to TRBJ2-5; D uncertain. The germline V and J ends were trimmed by 2 bases and 4 bases, with 17 bases remaining between them. The length of the CDR3 is 16 residues. The germline V gene encodes CDR1 SNHLY and CDR2 FYNNEI.